These T cell receptor beta chains were read from a single sample in a study of blood T cell repertoires in COVID-19. Sequencing used immunoSEQ multiplex PCR; TCRdb keeps in-frame clones, though not all of them. The table includes hundreds of thousands of clones, 80% to 95% detected once. Sequenced: peripheral blood. Receptors originate from a man aged 60-69 years with COVID-19, enrolled during active disease. Each CDR3 is given without its conserved first and last residue. Some rows have no size entry. The others give once, few or many, or a class for an expanded clone.

j_call v_call clone_size cdr3_aa
TRBJ1-6 TRBV6-7 - ASSRTGSHNSPLH
TRBJ1-2 TRBV4-1 - ASSPAMTGGGLGYGYT
TRBJ2-2 TRBV24-1 - ATSGRTGGTGELF
TRBJ1-4 TRBV2 - ASSERGKWATNEKLF
TRBJ1-1 TRBV4-2 - ASSPFGGAGTEAF
TRBJ2-7 TRBV9 - ASSVVSAGEQQY
TRBJ2-6 TRBV15 - ATSREGLAGGSGANVLT
TRBJ1-5 TRBV6-6 - ASSYGRNQPQH
TRBJ2-7 TRBV3-1/TRBV3-2 - ASSQEGGLLGEQY
TRBJ2-1 TRBV11-3 - ASSEGLAGREQF
TRBJ2-1 TRBV9 once ASSVEIGAGQSYNEQF
TRBJ1-2 TRBV7-9 once ASSLGISGLNYGYT
TRBJ2-7 TRBV29-1 - SVSRGSNYEQY
TRBJ2-7 TRBV30 - AYQPSRGLLAEQY
TRBJ2-1 TRBV3-1/TRBV3-2 once ASSPHPGRASNEQF
TRBJ2-2 TRBV4-1 - ASSQDLAGGTSTGELF